A single TCR beta chain is shown here with its context. Its antigen is still unknown. No quality values exist for individual bases; no much larger clone is one base distant. TCR beta repertoires were profiled from peripheral blood of 10 to 15 young patients with multiple sclerosis to demonstrate the VDJtools post-analysis software. Multiple sclerosis patients were children and adolescents aged 6 to 15 years. Preparation of the library involved PCR. The reads were generated on an Illumina HiSeq 2500. Unique molecular identifiers were incorporated into TCR beta cDNA libraries to reduce PCR and sequencing biases. Every 1 to 10 million input T cells yielded 500,000 or so cDNA molecules, meaning each molecule approximated one T cell. The patient libraries were prepared and sequenced using the same protocol as the earlier healthy control dataset. Within a given batch, samples were prepared together, multiplexed and sequenced on the same HiSeq lane. Processing in the source paper ran as follows. Raw barcoded reads were processed with MIGEC, discarding single-read molecular identifier groups before consensus assembly and CDR3 extraction. Clonotype tables were post-analysed with VDJtools, and diversity was normalized by down-sampling all datasets to the smallest sample size. In repertoire overlap clustering, CDR3 amino acid sequences, but not nucleotide sequences, were matched to correct batch-related cross-sample contamination. TCRdb reworked the public reads: Q25 trimming with fastp, MiXCR clone assembly, productive beta chains retained. Entries that share a CDR3 protein sequence are merged under the most common genes and DNA. These V and J calls rely on TCRdb rather than the paper's analysis. This sample comprises hundreds of thousands of distinct CDR3 sequences, roughly 30% of them detected only once. More than 0.45% of the sample is in the top ten clones.

The CDR3 numbers 14 residues from cysteine through phenylalanine. The sequence is cut down to CDR3 DNA, 42 bases in frame from base 1. Trimming leaves V shorter by 3 bases and J shorter by 9 bases, with the junction holding 3 bases beyond the gene matches. The sample comes from a study of post-analysis software for immune sequencing data (dated by TCRdb to the mid-2010s). Study-level background: Relapsing-remitting, secondary progressive and progressive-relapsing multiple sclerosis were recorded as disease courses, and subtype annotation was lacking for some patients. Patient repertoires were compared against roughly 12 previously published healthy control repertoires from donors aged roughly 6 to 28 years. A subset of samples was prepared in parallel using single-end sample barcoding, then pooled and co-amplified after Illumina adapter ligation.

The full study reports these points: The multiple sclerosis patient group was slightly younger than the control group. Significantly lower normalized Chao1 diversity was found in multiple sclerosis patients than in controls, suggesting substantial peripheral T-cell clonal expansion. Significantly higher frequencies in patients than in controls were found for about five TRBV segments, including TRBV5-6, TRBV5-1 and TRBV20-1. Direct clustering with F measure showed strong co-clustering of samples prepared in the same batch, prompting a batch-effect correction.

Source material: blood. In this chain, TRBV12-3 or TRBV12-4 is recombined with TRBJ1-6, and 9 junction bases match TRBD1. The sequence was obtained from a girl under 18 with multiple sclerosis. The DNA sequence is TGTGCCAGCAGTTTTCACAGGGGGCCTTCACCCCTCCACTTT. This is translated as CASSFHRGPSPLHF.